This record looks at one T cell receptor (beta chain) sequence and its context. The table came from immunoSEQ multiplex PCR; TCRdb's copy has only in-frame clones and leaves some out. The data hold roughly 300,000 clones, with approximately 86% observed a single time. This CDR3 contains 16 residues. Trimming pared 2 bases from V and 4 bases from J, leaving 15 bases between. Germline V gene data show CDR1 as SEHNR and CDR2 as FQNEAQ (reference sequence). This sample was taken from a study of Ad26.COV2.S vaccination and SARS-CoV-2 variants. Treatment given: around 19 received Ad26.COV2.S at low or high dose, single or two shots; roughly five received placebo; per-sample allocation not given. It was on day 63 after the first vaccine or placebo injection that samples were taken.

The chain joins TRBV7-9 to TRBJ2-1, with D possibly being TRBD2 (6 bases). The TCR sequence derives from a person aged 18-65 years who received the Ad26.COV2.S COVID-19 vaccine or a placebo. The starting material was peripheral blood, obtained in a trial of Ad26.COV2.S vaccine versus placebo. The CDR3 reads CASSLNPLARYNEQFF. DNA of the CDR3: TGTGCCAGCAGCTTAAATCCCCTAGCGAGATACAATGAGCAGTTCTTC.